The 18 T cell receptor beta chains listed next were all sequenced from one sample in a study of blood T cell repertoires in COVID-19. The assay was immunoSEQ multiplex PCR, and TCRdb's table has in-frame clones only and misses some. Of some 37,000 clones in the sample, 70% to 90% are singletons; the top ten hold approximately 20%. Specimen: peripheral blood. The receptor set was obtained from a man aged 50-60 years in a cohort sampled during active COVID-19.

The chain's CDR3 is CASSVAPGLASETQYF. In DNA, the CDR3 is TGTGCCAGCAGCGTAGCTCCGGGACTCGCTTCAGAGACCCAGTACTTC. The rearrangement joins TRBV9 to TRBJ2-5; perhaps TRBD2 as D (6 bases). V lost 0 bases and J lost 4, with 16 bases in between. The CDR3 is 16 amino acids. CDR1 and CDR2 (germline): SGDLS, YYNGEE.

The chain is built from TRBV7-2 and TRBJ1-2, with 7 bases lining up with TRBD1. This CDR3 has 15 amino acids. Trimming took 6 bases from V and 2 from J; bases not matched to a gene: 9. Germline assignment: CDR1 SGHTA and CDR2 FQGNSA. The DNA of the CDR3 is TGTGCCAGCAGTGAACAGGGGTCGGGGAACTATGGCTACACCTTC. Protein: CASSEQGSGNYGYTF.

The V gene is TRBV12-5, the J gene TRBJ2-3; possibly TRBD1 for D (6 bases). V lost 6 bases, J lost 2 bases, and 9 bases lay in between. The CDR3 is 13 residues long. CDR1 is LGHNT, CDR2 FRNRAP, per germline. CDR3 sequence (DNA): TGTGCTAGTGGATGGGACATCACAGATACGCAGTATTTT. Its protein is CASGWDITDTQYF.

V is TRBV10-3 and J is TRBJ2-3; the match to TRBD2 covers 10 bases. Germline CDR1 reads ENHRY; CDR2 reads SYGVKD. The CDR3 runs to 13 residues. The J segment lost 3 bases and the V segment lost 7 bases, leaving 1 base of the junction unmatched. As DNA, the CDR3 is TGTGCCATCATGGGACTAGCGACAGATACGCAGTATTTT. It translates to CAIMGLATDTQYF.

The V gene is TRBV5-5, the J gene TRBJ2-5; 12 bases fit TRBD2. Trimming cost V 1 base and J 4 bases; bases outside gene matches: 11. The CDR3 length is 18 residues. Germline lookup yields CDR1 SGHKS and CDR2 YYEKEE (reference sequence). The CDR3 here is CASSLRLAGGPSVETQYF. The DNA of the CDR3 is TGTGCCAGCAGCTTGAGGCTAGCGGGAGGGCCCTCGGTAGAGACCCAGTACTTC. The full variable domain, with the rest looked up from reference TRBV5-5 and TRBJ2-5, is DAGVTQSPTHLIKTRGQQVTLRCSPISGHKSVSWYQQVLGQGPQFIFQYYEKEERGRGNFPDRFSARQFPNYSSELNVNALLLGDSALYLCASSLRLAGGPSVETQYFGPGTRLLVL.

The gene calls are TRBV4-3 and TRBJ1-5, with 9 bases lining up with TRBD1. This CDR3 has 19 residues. After removal of 0 bases from V and 2 bases from J, the junction contained 11 bases not matched to a gene. Germline lookup yields CDR1 LGHNA and CDR2 YSLEER. The CDR3 bases are TGCGCCAGCAGCCAAGATCTCTCTTGGACAGGGGAGGGCAATCAGCCCCAGCATTTT. Residues: CASSQDLSWTGEGNQPQHF.

This clone was found a few times. The V call is TRBV19, the J call TRBJ1-2; 9 bases are a match to TRBD1. CDR1 and CDR2 from the germline V gene are LNHDA and SQIVND (reference sequence). Germline trimming cut 0 bases from V and 2 bases from J; bases unmatched to any gene: 10. The CDR3 runs 18 residues. In DNA, the CDR3 is TGTGCCAGTAGTATAGAGCCCCGCTGGGACAGGGAAAACTATGGCTACACCTTC. Protein product: CASSIEPRWDRENYGYTF.

The J gene is TRBJ1-2, the V gene TRBV27; D possibly corresponds to TRBD1 (6 bases). Looked up from germline, CDR1 is MNHEY and CDR2 is SMNVEV (reference sequence). Deletions cut 3 bases from V and 10 bases from J, with 15 bases between. The CDR3 is 13 amino acids. The CDR3 region has the DNA TGTGCCAGCAGTTTTGATTGGCAGGGGAACTACACCTTC. Residues: CASSFDWQGNYTF.

CDR3 DNA: TGTGCCAGCAGTTTATCTCGGGACAGGTTAAACTACGAGCAGTACTTC. Translation gives CASSLSRDRLNYEQYF. The chain employs TRBV27 and TRBJ2-7; 8 bases match TRBD1. Germline trimming cut 0 bases from V and 3 bases from J; bases unmatched to any gene: 7. The CDR3 loop spans 16 amino acids. CDR1 MNHEY and CDR2 SMNVEV come from the germline V gene (reference sequence).

About this clone: A junction boundary mismatches the germline segment, possibly from a read error. The gene calls are TRBV6-4 and TRBJ2-3, with 8 nucleotides matching TRBD2. This CDR3 contains 13 residues. Germline CDR1 is MRHNA and CDR2 is SNTAGT. The CDR3 sequence is CASRAGGTDTQYF. In DNA form, the CDR3 reads TGTGCCAGCAGGGCGGGGGGCACCGATACGCAGTATTTT.

The V call is TRBV2, the J call TRBJ2-1; no clear D. CDR1 SNHLY and CDR2 FYNNEI come from the germline V gene. There are 16 residues in the CDR3. Trimming took off 0 bases at V and 0 bases at J, with 9 bases between the two ends. In DNA form, the CDR3 reads TGTGCCAGCAGTGAAGCGGTAGTTAGCTCCTACAATGAGCAGTTCTTC. Translating gives CASSEAVVSSYNEQFF. The whole variable domain, filled in from reference TRBV2 and TRBJ2-1, reads EPEVTQTPSHQVTQMGQEVILRCVPISNHLYFYWYRQILGQKVEFLVSFYNNEISEKSEIFDDQFSVERPDGSNFTLKIRSTKLEDSAMYFCASSEAVVSSYNEQFFGPGTRLTVL.

This clone was counted only a few times. The V call is TRBV3-1 (or the pseudogene TRBV3-2), the J call TRBJ1-2; no firm D call. The germline CDR1 and CDR2 sequences are LGHDT and YNNKEL (reference sequence). The CDR3 is 14 residues long. The V gene lost 4 bases and the J gene lost 9 bases, with 18 bases spanning the gap. In DNA, the CDR3 is TGTGCCAGCAGCCTACAGCCCGAACAGAGCCGCTACACCTTC. Amino acids: CASSLQPEQSRYTF.

This chain connects TRBV5-6 to TRBJ2-5; 11 bases are a match to TRBD2. There are 15 residues in the CDR3. J lost 2 bases, V lost 4 bases, and 4 bases had no gene match. Germline V gene sequence: CDR1 SGHDT, CDR2 YYEEEE. This CDR3 reads CASSRGLAEQETQYF. DNA for the CDR3: TGTGCCAGCAGCCGGGGACTAGCGGAACAAGAGACCCAGTACTTC.

This clone has ten or more counts. This chain uses TRBV7-9 with TRBJ2-5, with D tentatively TRBD2 (5 bases). With 1 base removed from V and 5 bases from J, the gap between germline ends came to 14 bases. Germline V CDR1 and CDR2: SEHNR, FQNEAQ (reference sequence). The CDR3 length is 15 residues. The DNA of the CDR3 is TGTGCCAGCAGCTTAGGAGGGTCTGGTGGGGAGACCCAGTACTTC. Amino acid sequence: CASSLGGSGGETQYF. The variable domain in full, with the rest retrieved from reference TRBV7-9 and TRBJ2-5, is DTGVSQNPRHKITKRGQNVTFRCDPISEHNRLYWYRQTLGQGPEFLTYFQNEAQLEKSRLLSDRFSAERPKGSFSTLEIQRTEQGDSAMYLCASSLGGSGGETQYFGPGTRLLVL.

This clone has only a few counts. The CDR3 loop reads CASSTGFYEQFF. The CDR3, as DNA: TGTGCCAGCAGCACAGGGTTTTATGAGCAGTTCTTC. This rearrangement joins TRBV27 to TRBJ2-1; D is possibly TRBD1 (6 bases). The CDR3 consists of 12 residues. Per germline, CDR1 MNHEY and CDR2 SMNVEV (reference sequence). The V end lost 6 bases, the J end lost 8 bases, and 11 bases lay between the germline ends.

The gene calls are TRBV6-6 and TRBJ2-3; 7 bases agree with TRBD1. Germline V gives CDR1 MNHNY, CDR2 SVGAGI (reference sequence). Trimming cost V 6 bases and J 2 bases; bases outside gene matches: 5. The CDR3 is 14 amino acids. CDR3: CASRGTATTDTQYF. CDR3 in DNA: TGTGCCAGCAGGGGGACAGCTACCACAGATACGCAGTATTTT.

The CDR3, as DNA: TGTGCCAGCAGTTCTGGGGGCGCAGGTCTAGACTATGGCTACACCTTC. Amino acid sequence: CASSSGGAGLDYGYTF. The chain is built from TRBV28 and TRBJ1-2; maybe TRBD1 (6 bases). CDR1 and CDR2 (germline): MDHEN, SYDVKM. The CDR3 has 16 amino acids. The V and J ends lost 4 bases and 3 bases respectively, with 18 bases between them.

The DNA for the CDR3 is TGTGCCAGCAGCCATAGACAGCTAAGCGGGGCTGAAGAGCAGTACTTC. Translated: CASSHRQLSGAEEQYF. The chain has TRBV7-3 and TRBJ2-7; the match to TRBD2 covers 7 bases. The CDR3 is made up of 16 amino acids. CDR1 and CDR2 from the germline V gene are SGHTA and FQGTGA. Unmatched junction bases numbered 17, after V lost 5 bases and J lost 7 bases.